The T cell receptor (beta chain) under discussion was sequenced for a study of CD8 T cells in ankylosing spondylitis. Whole-study results and caveats: Relatively rare in peripheral blood, disease-linked clones were also CD8+.

This CDR3 contains 15 residues. CDR1 and CDR2 from the germline V gene are SGHRS and YFSETQ. V lost 3 bases and J lost 2; bases outside the gene matches: 4. A single record per CDR3 protein comes from TCRdb applying MiXCR to the 5' RACE reads. Of over 30,000 distinct CDR3 sequences listed, approximately 15% are singletons. This clonotype turned up a few times. The target antigen is unknown. The chain joins TRBV5-1 to TRBJ2-1, with 8 bases matching TRBD1. The receptor was isolated from a male donor with ankylosing spondylitis or in good health (not recorded which). The specimen was blood. CDR3: CASSSQGATYNEQFF. In DNA form, the CDR3 reads TGCGCCAGCAGCTCGCAGGGGGCCACCTACAATGAGCAGTTCTTC.